The clone carrying this TCR beta chain appeared a few times. What it binds is not known. The data originate from a study of beta chain features in type 1 diabetes. The study's findings and limits: A moderate, significant TCRB CDR3 shortening appeared in type 1 diabetes across four CD4+ subsets. The study found that naive, central memory and Treg TCRB repertoires appeared more similar in patients than in healthy donors. Researchers caution that PCR might favor shorter templates, equally among patients and controls.

The single heparinised draw taken from each donor contained roughly 100 mL of blood on average. The CDR3 loop spans 16 amino acids. Investigators reverse transcribed all isolated RNA, so they sequenced expressed TCRB transcripts. Read counts averaged around 3.5 million for samples of naive, central memory and regulatory T cells. The protocol was immunoSEQ multiplex PCR, while the TCRdb copy is restricted to in-frame clones and leaves out a portion. The data contain around 710,000 clones, 9.5% to 15% of them singletons. The TCR was taken from a man aged 25 to 40 with type 1 diabetes. Sequenced material: naive CD4+ T cells from blood. The V and J genes are TRBV21-1 and TRBJ2-3. TRBV21-1 is given as a pseudogene. For the CDR3, the DNA is TGTGCCAGCATTGGGCAGGGTGGACGAGGGACAGATACGCAGTATTTT. Translating gives CASIGQGGRGTDTQYF.